A selection of T cell receptor beta chains follows, all from one sample in a study of cytomegalovirus exposure and HLA in healthy donors. Data came from immunoSEQ multiplex PCR; TCRdb stores just in-frame clones and leaves some out. The table includes approximately 140,000 clones, approximately 72% detected once. Sequencing was done on a sample of PBMCs. The receptors were sampled from a woman aged 60 to 75 in good health and CMV-seronegative. The CDR3 runs from the conserved cysteine through the conserved F or W. A D gene is named only where the DNA matches it firmly. The size entry is marked missing in some rows and otherwise reads once, few, many or a size class.

v_call: TRBV19; d_call: TRBD2; clone_size: -; j_call: TRBJ2-5; cdr3_nt: TGTGCCAGCTCAAGACTAGCCCTCCAAGAGACCCAGTACTTC; cdr3_aa: CASSRLALQETQYF
v_call: TRBV4-3; d_call: TRBD2; clone_size: -; j_call: TRBJ2-1; cdr3_nt: TGCGCCAGCAGCCAAAGGGCCACTAGCGGGCCGGGGGATGAGCAGTTCTTC; cdr3_aa: CASSQRATSGPGDEQFF
v_call: TRBV4-3; d_call: -; clone_size: once; j_call: TRBJ2-1; cdr3_nt: TGCGCCAGCAGCCAGGCCTACACGGGGAATGAGCAGTTCTTC; cdr3_aa: CASSQAYTGNEQFF
v_call: TRBV2; d_call: -; clone_size: -; j_call: TRBJ2-3; cdr3_nt: TGTGCCAGCGGGTGGGAGACCACAGATACGCAGTATTTT; cdr3_aa: CASGWETTDTQYF
v_call: TRBV4-3; d_call: -; clone_size: -; j_call: TRBJ2-7; cdr3_nt: TGCGCCAGCAGCCAAGTCGTCGGTGGGGGGTCCTACGAGCAGTACTTC; cdr3_aa: CASSQVVGGGSYEQYF
v_call: TRBV29-1; d_call: TRBD2; clone_size: -; j_call: TRBJ2-5; cdr3_nt: TGCAGCGCCGCGGGACTAGCGGGGGGGGGTCAAGAGACCCAGTACTTC; cdr3_aa: CSAAGLAGGGQETQYF
v_call: TRBV6-6; d_call: TRBD2; clone_size: -; j_call: TRBJ2-3; cdr3_nt: TGTGCCAGCAACCCTAGCGGGGGGCCGGATACGCAGTATTTT; cdr3_aa: CASNPSGGPDTQYF
v_call: TRBV18; d_call: TRBD2; clone_size: few; j_call: TRBJ2-3; cdr3_nt: TGTGCCAGCTCACTGGGGACTAGCGGCAATCGGGATACGCAGTATTTT; cdr3_aa: CASSLGTSGNRDTQYF
v_call: TRBV5-4; d_call: -; clone_size: -; j_call: TRBJ2-7; cdr3_nt: TGTGCCAGCAGCGAAGGCCGGGATTGGCCCTACGAGCAGTACTTC; cdr3_aa: CASSEGRDWPYEQYF
v_call: TRBV4-1; d_call: TRBD1; clone_size: -; j_call: TRBJ1-5; cdr3_nt: TGCGCCAGCAGCCAAGAGGAGACAGGGCTTCATGGGAGCAATCAGCCCCAGCATTTT; cdr3_aa: CASSQEETGLHGSNQPQHF
v_call: TRBV5-1; d_call: -; clone_size: once; j_call: TRBJ2-2; cdr3_nt: TGCGCCAGCAGCAGCCTCAGGGGCGGGGAGCTGTTTTTT; cdr3_aa: CASSSLRGGELFF
v_call: TRBV9; d_call: TRBD2; clone_size: once; j_call: TRBJ2-5; cdr3_nt: TGTGCCAGCAGCCCTCTGGGGCGGGGGGTTCAGGAGACCCAGTACTTC; cdr3_aa: CASSPLGRGVQETQYF
v_call: TRBV7-9; d_call: TRBD1; clone_size: -; j_call: TRBJ2-3; cdr3_nt: TGTTCCAGCAGCTCCTCGACAGGGGCTAGCACAGATACGCAGTATTTT; cdr3_aa: CSSSSSTGASTDTQYF
v_call: TRBV2; d_call: TRBD1; clone_size: -; j_call: TRBJ1-1; cdr3_nt: TGTGCCAGCAGTGGGACAGGGAGGACTGAAGCTTTCTTT; cdr3_aa: CASSGTGRTEAFF
v_call: TRBV6-4; d_call: TRBD1; clone_size: -; j_call: TRBJ1-6; cdr3_nt: TGTGCCAGCAGTGCACGGACAGGGGGCGGTTCACCCCTCCACTTT; cdr3_aa: CASSARTGGGSPLHF
v_call: TRBV7-3; d_call: -; clone_size: -; j_call: TRBJ2-3; cdr3_nt: TGTGCCAGCGGGCCAGATCACACAGATACGCAGTATTTT; cdr3_aa: CASGPDHTDTQYF
v_call: TRBV2; d_call: TRBD2; clone_size: once; j_call: TRBJ2-1; cdr3_nt: TGTGCCAGCAGTGCTGGGCGGGGGGACTACAATGAGCAGTTCTTC; cdr3_aa: CASSAGRGDYNEQFF
v_call: TRBV7-3; d_call: TRBD2; clone_size: -; j_call: TRBJ2-2; cdr3_nt: TGTGCCAGCAGCCAGGGACTAGCGGGGTGGGGCACCCGGGAGCTGTTTTTT; cdr3_aa: CASSQGLAGWGTRELFF
v_call: TRBV28; d_call: -; clone_size: once; j_call: TRBJ2-5; cdr3_nt: TGTGCCAGCAGTACCCTCCCCCCGGGTCAAGAGACCCAGTACTTC; cdr3_aa: CASSTLPPGQETQYF
v_call: TRBV7-2; d_call: -; clone_size: -; j_call: TRBJ2-5; cdr3_nt: TGTGCCAGCAGCTTTGAGAGAGAGACCCAGTACTTC; cdr3_aa: CASSFERETQYF
v_call: TRBV9; d_call: TRBD2; clone_size: -; j_call: TRBJ2-5; cdr3_nt: TGTGCCAGCACCGGGGGGGGACTGCAAGAGACCCAGTACTTC; cdr3_aa: CASTGGGLQETQYF
v_call: TRBV29-1; d_call: -; clone_size: -; j_call: TRBJ2-3; cdr3_nt: TGCAGCGTTCAAAAACTGACAGGCGGGGATACGCAGTATTTT; cdr3_aa: CSVQKLTGGDTQYF
v_call: TRBV19; d_call: -; clone_size: -; j_call: TRBJ2-7; cdr3_nt: TGTGCCAGTAGTTTCGGTCACGAGCAGTACTTC; cdr3_aa: CASSFGHEQYF
v_call: TRBV27; d_call: TRBD1; clone_size: -; j_call: TRBJ1-5; cdr3_nt: TGTGCCAGCAGCCCTCGACAGGGATCAGGCAATCAGCCCCAGCATTTT; cdr3_aa: CASSPRQGSGNQPQHF
v_call: TRBV6-1; d_call: TRBD1; clone_size: -; j_call: TRBJ1-3; cdr3_nt: TGTGCCAGCAAAGACAGGGCTGGAAACACCATATATTTT; cdr3_aa: CASKDRAGNTIYF
v_call: TRBV5-1; d_call: TRBD2; clone_size: -; j_call: TRBJ2-2; cdr3_nt: TGCGCCAGCAGCTTGGGACTAGCGACCACCGGGGAGCTGTTTTTT; cdr3_aa: CASSLGLATTGELFF
v_call: TRBV2; d_call: TRBD2; clone_size: -; j_call: TRBJ2-5; cdr3_nt: TGTGCCAGCAGCGGGAGGCAGGGTGGGGAGACCCAGTACTTC; cdr3_aa: CASSGRQGGETQYF
v_call: TRBV7-2; d_call: -; clone_size: -; j_call: TRBJ2-5; cdr3_nt: TGTGCCAGCAGCTCCGGGATCCAAGAGACCCAGTACTTC; cdr3_aa: CASSSGIQETQYF
v_call: TRBV9; d_call: TRBD2; clone_size: -; j_call: TRBJ2-1; cdr3_nt: TGTGCCAGCAGCGTAGCTAGCGGGAGGGCCGCCACCTTATACAATGAGCAGTTCTTC; cdr3_aa: CASSVASGRAATLYNEQFF
v_call: TRBV5-1; d_call: -; clone_size: -; j_call: TRBJ2-2; cdr3_nt: TGCGCCAGCAGTCGTCTGCGGATGAACACCGGGGAGCTGTTTTTT; cdr3_aa: CASSRLRMNTGELFF
v_call: TRBV6-1; d_call: TRBD2; clone_size: -; j_call: TRBJ2-2; cdr3_nt: TGTGCCAGCAGTGCATCTAGCGGGGGGGCGGTCGGGGAGCTGTTTTTT; cdr3_aa: CASSASSGGAVGELFF
v_call: TRBV5-5; d_call: -; clone_size: -; j_call: TRBJ2-7; cdr3_nt: TGTGCCAGCAGCTGGGCAGGGTTACACTACGAGCAGTACTTC; cdr3_aa: CASSWAGLHYEQYF
v_call: TRBV14; d_call: -; clone_size: -; j_call: TRBJ1-1; cdr3_nt: TGTGCCAGCAGCCAACGGTTCGGGAGGGGCACTGAAGCTTTCTTT; cdr3_aa: CASSQRFGRGTEAFF
v_call: TRBV6-1; d_call: TRBD1; clone_size: few; j_call: TRBJ1-3; cdr3_nt: TGTGCCAGCAGTCTGACAGGGCTTGGAGGAAACACCATATATTTT; cdr3_aa: CASSLTGLGGNTIYF
v_call: TRBV4-3; d_call: TRBD2; clone_size: -; j_call: TRBJ2-2; cdr3_nt: TGCGCCAGCAGTTCGGTCCTAGCGGGCTTCGATTCCGGGGAGCTGTTTTTT; cdr3_aa: CASSSVLAGFDSGELFF
v_call: TRBV7-9; d_call: -; clone_size: -; j_call: TRBJ2-1; cdr3_nt: TGTGCCAGCAGCTTAGCGCTGCGGGGCGCCTACAATGAGCAGTTCTTC; cdr3_aa: CASSLALRGAYNEQFF
v_call: TRBV29-1; d_call: TRBD2; clone_size: -; j_call: TRBJ2-1; cdr3_nt: TGCAGCGTGGATCTAGCGGTCAATGAGCAGTTCTTC; cdr3_aa: CSVDLAVNEQFF
v_call: TRBV9; d_call: -; clone_size: -; j_call: TRBJ1-6; cdr3_nt: TGTGCCAGCAGCGTTTTAGGGAGGGAGAATTCACCCCTCCACTTT; cdr3_aa: CASSVLGRENSPLHF
v_call: TRBV5-1; d_call: TRBD2; clone_size: -; j_call: TRBJ2-7; cdr3_nt: TGCGCCAGCAGGGGGGGGACTCGGGCGGAGTACGAGCAGTACTTC; cdr3_aa: CASRGGTRAEYEQYF
v_call: TRBV4-1; d_call: TRBD1; clone_size: -; j_call: TRBJ1-4; cdr3_nt: TGCGCCAGCAGCCAAGATCCGGTGGGACAGACTAATGAAAAACTGTTTTTT; cdr3_aa: CASSQDPVGQTNEKLFF
v_call: TRBV7-2; d_call: TRBD2; clone_size: -; j_call: TRBJ2-1; cdr3_nt: TGTGCCAGCAGCTTCCTAGCGGGGGCGGGGGGTGAGCAGTTCTTC; cdr3_aa: CASSFLAGAGGEQFF
v_call: TRBV2; d_call: TRBD2; clone_size: -; j_call: TRBJ2-1; cdr3_nt: TGTGCCAGCAGTGATCCAGCGGGGGGGTACAATGAGCAGTTCTTC; cdr3_aa: CASSDPAGGYNEQFF
v_call: TRBV28; d_call: -; clone_size: few; j_call: TRBJ2-1; cdr3_nt: TGTGCCAGCAGCCAGGGGGGCAGGAGCTCCTACAATGAGCAGTTCTTC; cdr3_aa: CASSQGGRSSYNEQFF
v_call: TRBV28; d_call: -; clone_size: few; j_call: TRBJ2-7; cdr3_nt: TGTGCCAGCAGTTCAGCCCACAGAGCCTACGAGCAGTACTTC; cdr3_aa: CASSSAHRAYEQYF
v_call: TRBV5-1; d_call: -; clone_size: -; j_call: TRBJ2-7; cdr3_nt: TGCGCCAGCAGCTTGAGCACCCTCTACGAGCAGTACTTC; cdr3_aa: CASSLSTLYEQYF
v_call: TRBV27; d_call: -; clone_size: -; j_call: TRBJ2-5; cdr3_nt: TGTGCCAGCAGTTTATGGGGTGAGGGGACCCAGTACTTC; cdr3_aa: CASSLWGEGTQYF